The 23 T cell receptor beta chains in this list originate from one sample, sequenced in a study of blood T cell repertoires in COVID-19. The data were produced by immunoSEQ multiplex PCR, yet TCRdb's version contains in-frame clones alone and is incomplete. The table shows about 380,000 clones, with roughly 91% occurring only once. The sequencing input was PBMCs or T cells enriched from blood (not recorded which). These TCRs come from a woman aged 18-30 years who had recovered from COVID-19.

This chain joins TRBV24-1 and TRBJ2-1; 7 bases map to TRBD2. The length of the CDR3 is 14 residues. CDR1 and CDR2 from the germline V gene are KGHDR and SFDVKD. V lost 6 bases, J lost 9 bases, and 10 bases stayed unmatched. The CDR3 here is CATSKLADGGEQFF. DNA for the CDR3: TGTGCCACCAGTAAGCTAGCGGACGGAGGTGAGCAGTTCTTC.

The chain's CDR3 is CASSSRDRDNSPLHF. Written as DNA, the CDR3 is TGTGCCAGCAGTTCCCGGGACAGGGACAATTCACCCCTCCACTTT. This rearrangement joins TRBV6-5 to TRBJ1-6, with 9 bases identical to TRBD1. Germline CDR1 is MNHEY and CDR2 is SVGAGI. The V gene end was trimmed by 4 bases and the J gene end by 7 bases; junction bases not matched to a gene: 5. This CDR3 is built from 15 residues.

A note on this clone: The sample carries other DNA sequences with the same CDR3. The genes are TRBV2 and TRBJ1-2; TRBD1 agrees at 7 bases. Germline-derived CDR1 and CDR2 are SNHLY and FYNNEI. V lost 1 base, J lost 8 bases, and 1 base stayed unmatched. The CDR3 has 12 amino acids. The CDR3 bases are TGTGCCAGCAGTGAAGACAGGGGCGGCTACACCTTC. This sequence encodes CASSEDRGGYTF.

The CDR3 nucleotides read TGTGCCACCAGCGATCGAAAAACGGGGGGGACGTACGAGCAGTACTTC. Residues: CATSDRKTGGTYEQYF. The gene calls are TRBV15 and TRBJ2-7, with 8 bases identical to TRBD2. J gave up 4 bases and V 5 bases, and 13 bases lay outside the gene matches. The length of the CDR3 is 16 residues. Germline CDR1 reads LNHNV; CDR2 reads YYDKDF (reference sequence).

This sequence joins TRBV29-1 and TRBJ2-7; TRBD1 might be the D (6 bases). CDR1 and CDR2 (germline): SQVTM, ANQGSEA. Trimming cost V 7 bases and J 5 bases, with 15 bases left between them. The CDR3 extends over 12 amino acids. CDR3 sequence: CSARTVIHEQYF. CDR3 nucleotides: TGCAGCGCTAGGACAGTTATCCACGAGCAGTACTTC.

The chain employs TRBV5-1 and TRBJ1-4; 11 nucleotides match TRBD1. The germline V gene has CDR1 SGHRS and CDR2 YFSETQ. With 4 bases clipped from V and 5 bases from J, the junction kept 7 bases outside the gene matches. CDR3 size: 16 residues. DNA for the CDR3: TGCGCCAGCAGCACGGGACAGGGGGTAAGGAATGAAAAACTGTTTTTT. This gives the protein CASSTGQGVRNEKLFF.

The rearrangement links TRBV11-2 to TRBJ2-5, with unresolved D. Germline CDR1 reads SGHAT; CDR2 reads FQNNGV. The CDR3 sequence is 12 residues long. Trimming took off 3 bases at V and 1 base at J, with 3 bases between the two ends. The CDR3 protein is CASSFGQETQYF. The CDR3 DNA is TGTGCCAGCAGCTTCGGCCAAGAGACCCAGTACTTC.

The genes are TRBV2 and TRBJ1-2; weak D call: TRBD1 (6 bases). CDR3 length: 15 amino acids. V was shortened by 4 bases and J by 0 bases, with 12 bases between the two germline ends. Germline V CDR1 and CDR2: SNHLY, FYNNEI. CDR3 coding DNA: TGTGCCAGCAGTGTGACAGGCCTTGCTAACTATGGCTACACCTTC. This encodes CASSVTGLANYGYTF.

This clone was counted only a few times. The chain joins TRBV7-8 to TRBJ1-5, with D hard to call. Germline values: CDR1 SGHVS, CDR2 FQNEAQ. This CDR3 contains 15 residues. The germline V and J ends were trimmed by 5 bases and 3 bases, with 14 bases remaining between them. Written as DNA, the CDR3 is TGTGCCAGCAGCCCCCTGGCAGGCTTCAATCAGCCCCAGCATTTT. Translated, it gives CASSPLAGFNQPQHF.

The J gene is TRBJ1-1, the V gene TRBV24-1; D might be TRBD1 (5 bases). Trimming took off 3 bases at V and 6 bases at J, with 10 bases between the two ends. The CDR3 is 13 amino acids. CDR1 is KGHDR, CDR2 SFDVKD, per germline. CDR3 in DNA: TGTGCCACCAGTGATGGGGGGATCCCTGAAGCTTTCTTT. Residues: CATSDGGIPEAFF.

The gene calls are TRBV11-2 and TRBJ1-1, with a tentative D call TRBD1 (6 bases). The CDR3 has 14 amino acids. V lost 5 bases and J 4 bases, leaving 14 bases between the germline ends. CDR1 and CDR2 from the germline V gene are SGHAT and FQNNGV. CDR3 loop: CASSRSGAGTEAFF. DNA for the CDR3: TGTGCCAGCAGCCGTTCAGGGGCGGGCACTGAAGCTTTCTTT. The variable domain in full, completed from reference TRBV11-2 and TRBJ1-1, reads EAGVAQSPRYKIIEKRQSVAFWCNPISGHATLYWYQQILGQGPKLLIQFQNNGVVDDSQLPKDRFSAERLKGVDSTLKIQPAKLEDSAVYLCASSRSGAGTEAFFGQGTRLTVV.

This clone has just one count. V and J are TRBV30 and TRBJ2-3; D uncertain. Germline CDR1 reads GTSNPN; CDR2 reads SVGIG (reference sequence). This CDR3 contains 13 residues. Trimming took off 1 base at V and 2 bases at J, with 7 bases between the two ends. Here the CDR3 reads CAWSATYTDTQYF. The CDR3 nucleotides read TGTGCCTGGAGTGCTACTTACACAGATACGCAGTATTTT.

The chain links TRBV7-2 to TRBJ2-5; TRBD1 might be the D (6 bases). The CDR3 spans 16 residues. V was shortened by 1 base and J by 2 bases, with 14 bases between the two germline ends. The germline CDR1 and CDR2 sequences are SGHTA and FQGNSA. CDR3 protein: CASSLGVWGRQETQYF. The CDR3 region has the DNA TGTGCCAGCAGCTTAGGGGTGTGGGGGCGTCAAGAGACCCAGTACTTC.

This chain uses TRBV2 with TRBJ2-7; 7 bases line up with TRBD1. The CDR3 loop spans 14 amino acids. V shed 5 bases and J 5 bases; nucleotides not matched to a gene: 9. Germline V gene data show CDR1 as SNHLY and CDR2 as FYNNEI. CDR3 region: CASSLTGDPDEQYF. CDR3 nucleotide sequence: TGTGCCAGCAGTTTAACAGGGGATCCAGACGAGCAGTACTTC. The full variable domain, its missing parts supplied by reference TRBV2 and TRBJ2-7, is EPEVTQTPSHQVTQMGQEVILRCVPISNHLYFYWYRQILGQKVEFLVSFYNNEISEKSEIFDDQFSVERPDGSNFTLKIRSTKLEDSAMYFCASSLTGDPDEQYFGPGTRLTVT.

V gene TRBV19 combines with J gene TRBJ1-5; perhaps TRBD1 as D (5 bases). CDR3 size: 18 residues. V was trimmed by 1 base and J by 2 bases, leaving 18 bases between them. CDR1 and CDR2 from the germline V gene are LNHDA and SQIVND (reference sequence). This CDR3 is CASSIVLGRGVRNQPQHF. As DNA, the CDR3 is TGTGCCAGTAGTATAGTGCTGGGGCGGGGAGTCCGCAATCAGCCCCAGCATTTT.

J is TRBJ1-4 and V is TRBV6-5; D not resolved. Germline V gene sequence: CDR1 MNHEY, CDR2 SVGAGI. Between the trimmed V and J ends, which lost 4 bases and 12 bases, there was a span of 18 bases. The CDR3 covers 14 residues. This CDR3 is CASSSFRGHEELFF. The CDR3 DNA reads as TGTGCCAGCAGTTCTTTTCGAGGCCACGAGGAACTGTTTTTT.

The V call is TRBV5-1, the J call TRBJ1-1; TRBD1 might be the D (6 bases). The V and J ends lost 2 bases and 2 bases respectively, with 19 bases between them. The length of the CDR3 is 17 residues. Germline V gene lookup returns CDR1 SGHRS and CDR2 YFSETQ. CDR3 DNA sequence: TGCGCCAGCAGCTTACTCAGGGGCAGTTCTACCAACACTGAAGCTTTCTTT. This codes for CASSLLRGSSTNTEAFF. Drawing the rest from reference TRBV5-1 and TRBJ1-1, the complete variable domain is KAGVTQTPRYLIKTRGQQVTLSCSPISGHRSVSWYQQTPGQGLQFLFEYFSETQRNKGNFPGRFSGRQFSNSRSEMNVSTLELGDSALYLCASSLLRGSSTNTEAFFGQGTRLTVV.

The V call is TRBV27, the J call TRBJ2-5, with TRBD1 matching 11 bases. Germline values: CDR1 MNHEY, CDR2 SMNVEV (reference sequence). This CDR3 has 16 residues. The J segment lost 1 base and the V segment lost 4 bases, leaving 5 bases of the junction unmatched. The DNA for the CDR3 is TGTGCCAGCAGTTGGACAGGGGGCGGGTTCCAAGAGACCCAGTACTTC. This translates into CASSWTGGGFQETQYF.

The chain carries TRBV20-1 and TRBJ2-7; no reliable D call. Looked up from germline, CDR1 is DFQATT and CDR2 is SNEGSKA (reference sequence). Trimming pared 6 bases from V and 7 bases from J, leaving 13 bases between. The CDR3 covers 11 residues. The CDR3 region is CSAIDLVEQYF. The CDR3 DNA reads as TGCAGTGCGATCGACTTAGTAGAGCAGTACTTC.

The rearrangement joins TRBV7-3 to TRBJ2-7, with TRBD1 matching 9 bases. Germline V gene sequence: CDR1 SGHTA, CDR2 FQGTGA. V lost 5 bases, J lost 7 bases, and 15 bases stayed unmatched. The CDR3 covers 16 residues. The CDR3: CASSPGTGLLRVEQYF. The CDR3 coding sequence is TGTGCCAGCAGCCCGGGGACAGGGTTACTACGTGTGGAGCAGTACTTC.

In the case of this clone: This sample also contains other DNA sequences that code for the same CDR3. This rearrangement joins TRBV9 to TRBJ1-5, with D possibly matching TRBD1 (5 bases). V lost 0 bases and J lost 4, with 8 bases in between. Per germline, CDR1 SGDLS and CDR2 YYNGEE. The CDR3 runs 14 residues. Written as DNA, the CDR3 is TGTGCCAGCAGCGTAGACGGGGGAAATCAGCCCCAGCATTTT. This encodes CASSVDGGNQPQHF.

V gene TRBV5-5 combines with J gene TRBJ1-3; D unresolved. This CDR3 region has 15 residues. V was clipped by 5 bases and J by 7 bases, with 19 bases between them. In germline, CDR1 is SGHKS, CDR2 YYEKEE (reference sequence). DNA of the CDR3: TGTGCCAGCAGACTGCCGGGTATGGAACGGAACACCATATATTTT. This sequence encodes CASRLPGMERNTIYF.

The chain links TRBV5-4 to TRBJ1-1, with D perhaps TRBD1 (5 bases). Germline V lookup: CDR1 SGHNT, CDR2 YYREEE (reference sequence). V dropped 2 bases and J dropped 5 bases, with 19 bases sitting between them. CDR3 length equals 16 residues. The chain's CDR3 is CASSLRKGQGGTEAFF. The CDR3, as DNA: TGTGCCAGCAGCTTAAGAAAGGGCCAGGGAGGAACTGAAGCTTTCTTT.